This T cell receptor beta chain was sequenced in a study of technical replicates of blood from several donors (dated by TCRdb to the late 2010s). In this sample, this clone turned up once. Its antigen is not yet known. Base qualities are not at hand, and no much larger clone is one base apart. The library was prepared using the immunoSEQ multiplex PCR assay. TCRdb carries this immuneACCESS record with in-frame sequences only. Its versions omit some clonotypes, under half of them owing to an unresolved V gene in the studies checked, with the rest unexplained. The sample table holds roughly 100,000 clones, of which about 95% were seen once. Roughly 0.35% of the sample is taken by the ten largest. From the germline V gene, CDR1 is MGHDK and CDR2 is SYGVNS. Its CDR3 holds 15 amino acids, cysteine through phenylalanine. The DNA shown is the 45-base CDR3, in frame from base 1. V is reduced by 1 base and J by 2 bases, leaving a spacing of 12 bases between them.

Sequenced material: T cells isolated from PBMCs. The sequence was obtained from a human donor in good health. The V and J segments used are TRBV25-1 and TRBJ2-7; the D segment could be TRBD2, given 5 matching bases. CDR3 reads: CASSEFGGPTYEQYF. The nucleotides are TGTGCCAGCAGTGAATTTGGCGGGCCCACCTACGAGCAGTACTTC.